The 23 T cell receptor beta chains below all came from one sample that was sequenced in a study of blood T cell repertoires in COVID-19. Some clones are missing from TCRdb's copy, which holds only in-frame ones; the method was immunoSEQ multiplex PCR. This sample yields over 300,000 clones, of which roughly 87% are seen a single time; about 6% belongs to the top ten. The sequenced material came from PBMCs or T cells enriched from blood (not recorded which). The receptor source for this set is a woman in her 30s who had recovered from COVID-19.

The CDR3 region is CATSTPYRVNEQFF. The CDR3 DNA reads TGTGCCACCAGCACCCCCTACAGGGTCAATGAGCAGTTCTTC. The V call is TRBV15, the J call TRBJ2-1; possible D gene TRBD1, 6 bases. The length of the CDR3 is 14 residues. V gave up 4 bases and J gave up 6 bases, with 13 bases separating them. CDR1 is LNHNV, CDR2 YYDKDF, per germline (reference sequence). Full variable domain (remainder filled in from reference TRBV15 and TRBJ2-1): DAMVIQNPRYQVTQFGKPVTLSCSQTLNHNVMYWYQQKSSQAPKLLFHYYDKDFNNEADTPDNFQSRRPNTSFCFLDIRSPGLGDTAMYLCATSTPYRVNEQFFGPGTRLTVL.

The V call is TRBV29-1, the J call TRBJ1-2; D is uncertain. This CDR3 spans 13 amino acids. Per germline, CDR1 SQVTM and CDR2 ANQGSEA. With 5 bases removed from V and 0 bases from J, the gap between germline ends came to 10 bases. CDR3 residues: CSVTGSTNYGYTF. As DNA, the CDR3 is TGCAGCGTTACCGGGAGTACTAACTATGGCTACACCTTC.

The CDR3 reads CASSLVVANNEQFF. The CDR3 DNA follows: TGTGCCAGCAGCTTAGTGGTAGCTAACAATGAGCAGTTCTTC. This rearrangement joins TRBV7-9 to TRBJ2-1, with D uncertain. Germline CDR1 SEHNR, CDR2 FQNEAQ (reference sequence). Trimming left V 1 base short and J 5 bases short, with 9 bases between. The CDR3 contains 14 residues.

V usage is TRBV7-2 and J usage is TRBJ2-1, with 8 positions matching TRBD2. CDR1 is SGHTA, CDR2 FQGNSA, per germline. This CDR3 spans 14 amino acids. V gave up 7 bases and J gave up 9 bases; unmatched junction bases: 11. The DNA for the CDR3 is TGTGCCAGCACCCGCTTGGGCGGGGGGAGTGAGCAGTTCTTC. Its protein product is CASTRLGGGSEQFF.

The rearrangement joins TRBV7-2 to TRBJ1-2; D ambiguous. The V end lost 5 bases, the J end lost 4 bases, and 20 bases lay between the germline ends. This CDR3 spans 16 amino acids. Looked up from germline, CDR1 is SGHTA and CDR2 is FQGNSA. CDR3 residues: CASSEAPTRGGYGYTF. The CDR3 DNA sequence: TGTGCCAGCAGCGAAGCTCCGACCCGGGGAGGCTATGGCTACACCTTC.

This clone showed up just once. The chain couples TRBV5-5 to TRBJ2-1; a weak D match, TRBD2 (6 bases). This CDR3 region has 13 residues. Trimming removed 2 bases at V and 9 bases at J, with 12 bases between. CDR1 SGHKS and CDR2 YYEKEE come from the germline V gene (reference sequence). The CDR3 DNA follows: TGTGCCAGCAGCTTTGGGGGGATTGGTGAGCAGTTCTTC. Translated, it gives CASSFGGIGEQFF.

V and J are TRBV7-3 and TRBJ2-1; 13 bases align to TRBD2. This CDR3 spans 18 amino acids. Germline CDR1 reads SGHTA; CDR2 reads FQGTGA. The V segment lost 0 bases and the J segment 7 bases; nucleotides outside the gene matches: 9. The CDR3 loop is CASSLTHTSGGAVNEQFF. CDR3 coding DNA: TGTGCCAGCAGCTTAACTCATACTAGCGGGGGGGCCGTGAATGAGCAGTTCTTC.

This clone appeared a single time. V gene TRBV5-4 combines with J gene TRBJ2-1; D is unresolved. CDR1 SGHNT and CDR2 YYREEE come from the germline V gene (reference sequence). The CDR3 is 15 residues long. The V end lost 0 bases, the J end lost 6 bases, and 13 bases lay between the germline ends. The CDR3 loop is CASSLALTRSNEQFF. CDR3 DNA: TGTGCCAGCAGCTTGGCCCTGACGAGGTCCAATGAGCAGTTCTTC.

This clone was picked up one time. This chain joins TRBV7-8 and TRBJ1-1; a possible D gene is TRBD1 (6 bases). V shed 3 bases and J shed 1 base, with 15 bases lying between them. Germline loops: CDR1 SGHVS, CDR2 FQNEAQ. The CDR3 contains 16 residues. The CDR3 DNA reads TGTGCCAGCAGCTTTCAATTCGGACAGCAGAACACTGAAGCTTTCTTT. Protein sequence: CASSFQFGQQNTEAFF. The whole variable domain, remainder taken from reference TRBV7-8 and TRBJ1-1, is GAGVSQSPRYKVAKRGQDVALRCDPISGHVSLFWYQQALGQGPEFLTYFQNEAQLDKSGLPSDRFFAERPEGSVSTLKIQRTQQEDSAVYLCASSFQFGQQNTEAFFGQGTRLTVV.

The chain employs TRBV10-3 and TRBJ1-1, with D perhaps TRBD1 (6 bases). CDR1 and CDR2 (germline): ENHRY, SYGVKD. The CDR3 covers 15 residues. V lost 0 bases and J lost 1, with 9 bases in between. The CDR3 protein is CAISESNRENTEAFF. The CDR3 coding sequence is TGTGCCATCAGTGAGTCCAACAGGGAGAACACTGAAGCTTTCTTT.

This chain connects TRBV29-1 to TRBJ1-1; D perhaps matches TRBD1 (6 bases). V was trimmed by 7 bases and J by 4 bases, leaving 10 bases between them. Germline assignment: CDR1 SQVTM and CDR2 ANQGSEA. The CDR3 runs to 11 residues. The CDR3, as DNA: TGCAGCGGGCAGGGGCCCACTGAAGCTTTCTTT. Translating it yields CSGQGPTEAFF.

The rearrangement uses TRBV6-4 and TRBJ1-1; D remains unclear. Per germline, CDR1 MRHNA and CDR2 SNTAGT. V shed 6 bases and J shed 0 bases, with 8 bases lying between them. The CDR3 is made up of 13 amino acids. The CDR3 spells CASRTNMNTEAFF. The CDR3 DNA is TGTGCCAGCAGAACTAACATGAACACTGAAGCTTTCTTT.

The chain links TRBV9 to TRBJ2-2; TRBD2 matches at 7 bases. The germline V gene encodes CDR1 SGDLS and CDR2 YYNGEE. Trimming cost V 0 bases and J 4 bases; bases outside gene matches: 3. CDR3 size: 15 residues. This CDR3 is CASSVGREGTGELFF. For the CDR3, the DNA is TGTGCCAGCAGCGTAGGTAGGGAGGGCACCGGGGAGCTGTTTTTT.

This clone was seen only a few times. The chain has TRBV7-4 and TRBJ1-6; TRBD1 matches at 10 bases. Germline V gives CDR1 SGHVT, CDR2 SQSDAQ. The CDR3 is 17 residues long. V lost 4 bases to trimming and J lost 10 bases; unmatched junction nucleotides: 13. For the CDR3, the DNA is TGTGCCAGCAGCTCCGCCGCTAGGGACAGGGGACGGTCACCCCTCCACTTT. Protein sequence: CASSSAARDRGRSPLHF.

The gene calls are TRBV19 and TRBJ1-1; D uncertain. Germline V CDR1 and CDR2: LNHDA, SQIVND (reference sequence). V lost 4 bases to trimming and J lost 6 bases, with 9 bases between them. The CDR3 has 12 amino acids. The CDR3 sequence: CASSSGLPEAFF. The CDR3 DNA reads TGTGCCAGTAGTAGTGGACTTCCTGAAGCTTTCTTT.

The chain's CDR3 is CASSPSTITRNYGYTF. For the CDR3, the DNA is TGTGCCAGCAGCCCCTCGACCATAACGCGGAACTATGGCTACACCTTC. The rearrangement joins TRBV5-6 to TRBJ1-2, with unresolved D. Per germline, CDR1 SGHDT and CDR2 YYEEEE. This CDR3 is 16 amino acids long. Deletions cut 4 bases from V and 2 bases from J, with 18 bases between.

The rearrangement joins TRBV18 to TRBJ1-1; possibly TRBD1 for D (6 bases). The germline V and J ends were trimmed by 8 bases and 1 base, with 14 bases remaining between them. The CDR3 is made up of 14 amino acids. CDR1 and CDR2 from the germline V gene are KGHSH and LQKENI. CDR3 nucleotide sequence: TGTGCCAGCCGCCCACAGGGAGCGAACACTGAAGCTTTCTTT. It translates to CASRPQGANTEAFF. The full variable domain, its missing parts supplied by reference TRBV18 and TRBJ1-1, is NAGVMQNPRHLVRRRGQEARLRCSPMKGHSHVYWYRQLPEEGLKFMVYLQKENIIDESGMPKERFSAEFPKEGPSILRIQQVVRGDSAAYFCASRPQGANTEAFFGQGTRLTVV.

CDR3: CASRLPGQGAKNYGYTF. As DNA, the CDR3 is TGTGCCAGCAGACTGCCGGGACAGGGGGCCAAAAACTATGGCTACACCTTC. The rearrangement links TRBV5-5 to TRBJ1-2; the match to TRBD1 covers 12 bases. Germline trimming cut 5 bases from V and 2 bases from J; bases unmatched to any gene: 10. CDR3 size: 17 residues. The germline gives CDR1 SGHKS, CDR2 YYEKEE (reference sequence).

This clone was seen a single time. The CDR3 sequence is CASSPRGGNAGELFF. In DNA form, the CDR3 reads TGTGCCAGCTCACCACGAGGGGGTAACGCCGGGGAGCTGTTTTTT. V usage is TRBV18 and J usage is TRBJ2-2; D perhaps matches TRBD1 (6 bases). The CDR3 has 15 residues. Trimming stripped 1 base from V and 6 bases from J, with 12 bases between. Germline lookup yields CDR1 KGHSH and CDR2 LQKENI. The variable domain in full, with the rest retrieved from reference TRBV18 and TRBJ2-2, is NAGVMQNPRHLVRRRGQEARLRCSPMKGHSHVYWYRQLPEEGLKFMVYLQKENIIDESGMPKERFSAEFPKEGPSILRIQQVVRGDSAAYFCASSPRGGNAGELFFGEGSRLTVL.

This chain uses TRBV7-9 with TRBJ1-3; 7 bases are shared with TRBD1. The junction had 11 bases not matched to a gene; V was cut back by 0 bases and J by 0 bases. The germline gives CDR1 SEHNR, CDR2 FQNEAQ (reference sequence). This CDR3 has 19 amino acids. The CDR3 here is CASSLAIRGTVPSGNTIYF. DNA of the CDR3: TGTGCCAGCAGCTTAGCGATTAGGGGGACAGTCCCCTCTGGAAACACCATATATTTT.

The gene calls are TRBV5-6 and TRBJ1-6; maybe TRBD1 (6 bases). The V gene's germline CDR1 is SGHDT and CDR2 YYEEEE. Trimming took 4 bases from V and 5 from J, leaving 13 bases between them. This CDR3 contains 15 residues. The CDR3 DNA sequence: TGTGCCAGCAGCGTTTGGACAGCTGATAATTCACCCCTCCACTTT. It yields the protein CASSVWTADNSPLHF.

The J gene is TRBJ1-3, the V gene TRBV2; D is perhaps TRBD1 (5 bases). Per germline, CDR1 SNHLY and CDR2 FYNNEI. The CDR3 extends over 15 amino acids. The V and J ends lost 4 bases and 0 bases respectively, with 10 bases between them. The chain's CDR3 is CASSGGLGSGNTIYF. CDR3 DNA sequence: TGTGCCAGCAGTGGGGGACTGGGCTCTGGAAACACCATATATTTT.

This chain links TRBV21-1 with TRBJ1-5; the table's TRBD1 call for D was not verified on the DNA. TRBV21-1 is noted as a pseudogene. The CDR3 consists of 20 residues. This CDR3 reads CASSKGKFFVRGREGQPQHF. CDR3 nucleotides: TGTGCCAGCAGCAAAGGTAAGTTCTTCGTTAGGGGGCGCGAAGGTCAGCCCCAGCATTTT.